What follows are 31 T cell receptor beta chains derived from one specimen sequenced in a study of T cells in tumors and immune-related adverse events. Here immunoSEQ multiplex PCR was the method, and the copy in TCRdb shows in-frame clones only, minus some. The sample lists approximately 11,000 clones, approximately 90% occurring once. The specimen was lymph node tissue, collected from a patient treated with anti-PD-1 therapy. The receptors stem from a female donor with metastatic renal cell carcinoma.

The gene calls are TRBV10-3 and TRBJ2-7; D remains unclear. This CDR3 has 10 residues. CDR1 ENHRY and CDR2 SYGVKD come from the germline V gene. V lost 6 bases, J lost 3 bases, and 3 bases lay in between. The CDR3 region is CAISDYEQYF. The CDR3 DNA follows: TGTGCCATCAGCGACTACGAGCAGTACTTC.

This sequence joins TRBV27 and TRBJ2-3; tentative D call: TRBD2 (5 bases). V was shortened by 8 bases and J by 4 bases, with 22 bases between the two germline ends. CDR1 MNHEY and CDR2 SMNVEV come from the germline V gene (reference sequence). The CDR3 loop spans 16 amino acids. DNA for the CDR3: TGTGCCAGCTCCCTCTCTAATCCTAGCTACTCAGATACGCAGTATTTT. Protein product: CASSLSNPSYSDTQYF.

The CDR3 spells CASSFRRQGGYGYTF. The CDR3 DNA follows: TGTGCCAGCAGCTTTAGGAGACAGGGCGGCTATGGCTACACCTTC. The chain carries TRBV7-2 and TRBJ1-2, with TRBD1 matching 7 bases. Looked up from germline, CDR1 is SGHTA and CDR2 is FQGNSA. There are 15 residues in the CDR3. V lost 3 bases, J lost 4 bases, and 8 bases stayed unmatched.

V and J are TRBV19 and TRBJ1-1; TRBD1 might be the D (6 bases). The germline gives CDR1 LNHDA, CDR2 SQIVND (reference sequence). With 5 bases removed from V and 7 bases from J, the gap between germline ends came to 17 bases. This CDR3 comprises 14 residues. Here the CDR3 DNA reads TGTGCCAGTAGTCTCGAGGGGGGGAGAGGTGAAGCTTTCTTT. Its protein is CASSLEGGRGEAFF.

J is TRBJ2-3 and V is TRBV15; the match to TRBD2 covers 7 bases. The germline V gene has CDR1 LNHNV and CDR2 YYDKDF (reference sequence). The length of the CDR3 is 15 residues. J lost 3 bases, V lost 5 bases, and 8 bases had no gene match. The DNA for the CDR3 is TGTGCCACCAGCGATGGCGGGAGATGGACAGATACGCAGTATTTT. Its translation: CATSDGGRWTDTQYF.

CDR3 loop: CATEGAGRGYTF. CDR3 bases: TGTGCCACGGAGGGGGCAGGTCGTGGCTACACCTTC. J is TRBJ1-2 and V is TRBV28; 7 bases match TRBD1. Germline assignment: CDR1 MDHEN and CDR2 SYDVKM. V lost 10 bases to trimming and J lost 7 bases; unmatched junction nucleotides: 9. The CDR3 is made up of 12 amino acids.

This clone was seen a single time. The V and J genes are TRBV7-2 and TRBJ1-2; tentative D call: TRBD1 (6 bases). Trimming cost V 3 bases and J 4 bases, with 12 bases left between them. This CDR3 spans 14 amino acids. From germline, CDR1 is SGHTA and CDR2 FQGNSA. The CDR3: CASSFNLDSYGYTF. The CDR3, as DNA: TGTGCCAGCAGCTTTAACCTGGACAGCTATGGCTACACCTTC.

The gene calls are TRBV5-1 and TRBJ2-3; TRBD2 is a possible D gene (6 bases). The CDR3 sequence is 13 residues long. Deletions cut 4 bases from V and 5 bases from J, with 11 bases between. The germline gives CDR1 SGHRS, CDR2 YFSETQ. CDR3: CASSPQAGDTQYF. For the CDR3, the DNA is TGCGCCAGCAGCCCTCAAGCGGGAGATACGCAGTATTTT.

This clone was counted a single time. The chain is built from TRBV29-1 and TRBJ2-3; either TRBD1 or TRBD2 may supply D (6 bases each). Trimming cost V 4 bases and J 0 bases, with 20 bases left between them. CDR1 and CDR2 from the germline V gene are SQVTM and ANQGSEA. This CDR3 region has 17 residues. The CDR3 DNA reads as TGCAGCGTTGGAAGGGGGGCCATCGGTCGCAGCACAGATACGCAGTATTTT. Encoded protein: CSVGRGAIGRSTDTQYF.

J is TRBJ2-2 and V is TRBV5-1; 10 nucleotides align to TRBD1. J was trimmed by 4 bases and V by 2 bases; bases with no gene match: 5. This CDR3 has 16 residues. Germline CDR1 is SGHRS and CDR2 is YFSETQ. The CDR3 DNA is TGCGCCAGCAGCTTTCGGGACAGGGGAGTCACCGGGGAGCTGTTTTTT. This translates into CASSFRDRGVTGELFF.

CDR3 in DNA: TGCGCCAGCAGTGACGGGACAGGGGTATCCGGGGCCAACGTCCTGACTTTC. Its protein is CASSDGTGVSGANVLTF. V and J are TRBV10-2 and TRBJ2-6; 10 positions agree with TRBD1. With 3 bases clipped from V and 4 bases from J, the junction kept 6 bases outside the gene matches. Germline CDR1 is WSHSY and CDR2 is SAAADI. The CDR3 extends over 17 amino acids.

The rearrangement joins TRBV7-8 to TRBJ2-3; 14 bases line up with TRBD2. The V segment lost 5 bases and the J segment 1 base; nucleotides outside the gene matches: 5. The CDR3 totals 17 residues. Per germline, CDR1 SGHVS and CDR2 FQNEAQ. The DNA for the CDR3 is TGTGCCAGCAGCCCAGGACTAGCGGGAGGAGGCACAGATACGCAGTATTTT. Residues: CASSPGLAGGGTDTQYF.

The chain uses TRBV2 and TRBJ2-2; no firm D call. Deletions cut 5 bases from V and 1 base from J, with 2 bases between. The CDR3 length is 12 residues. Per germline, CDR1 SNHLY and CDR2 FYNNEI. Written as DNA, the CDR3 is TGTGCCAGCAGTCAGAACACCGGGGAGCTGTTTTTT. Its protein is CASSQNTGELFF. The complete variable domain, with remaining parts taken from reference TRBV2 and TRBJ2-2, reads EPEVTQTPSHQVTQMGQEVILRCVPISNHLYFYWYRQILGQKVEFLVSFYNNEISEKSEIFDDQFSVERPDGSNFTLKIRSTKLEDSAMYFCASSQNTGELFFGEGSRLTVL.

V usage is TRBV4-3 and J usage is TRBJ2-1; D is possibly TRBD2 (6 bases). CDR1 is LGHNA, CDR2 YSLEER, per germline. Trimming cost V 4 bases and J 4 bases, with 8 bases left between them. This CDR3 spans 13 amino acids. CDR3 sequence (DNA): TGCGCCAGCAGCCGCGGACTATACAATGAGCAGTTCTTC. Translating it yields CASSRGLYNEQFF.

J is TRBJ1-1 and V is TRBV28; 9 positions match TRBD1. The V gene end was trimmed by 5 bases and the J gene end by 1 base; junction bases not matched to a gene: 8. CDR1 is MDHEN, CDR2 SYDVKM, per germline. This CDR3 comprises 16 residues. The CDR3 loop is CASSPAVGQGNTEAFF. CDR3 sequence (DNA): TGTGCCAGCAGTCCAGCCGTGGGACAGGGGAACACTGAAGCTTTCTTT.

This rearrangement joins TRBV5-1 to TRBJ2-7; D is possibly TRBD2 (6 bases). The CDR3 consists of 15 residues. V lost 5 bases to trimming and J lost 0 bases, with 15 bases between them. Germline-derived CDR1 and CDR2 are SGHRS and YFSETQ. The DNA for the CDR3 is TGCGCCAGCAGTCGTCAGGCGGGGAGCTCCTACGAGCAGTACTTC. Encoded protein: CASSRQAGSSYEQYF.

The chain links TRBV15 to TRBJ2-3; 11 nucleotides align to TRBD2. This CDR3 comprises 18 residues. J lost 6 bases, V lost 5 bases, and 16 bases had no gene match. CDR1 is LNHNV, CDR2 YYDKDF, per germline (reference sequence). CDR3 residues: CATSRPRGLAEPGDTQYF. The CDR3 DNA reads as TGTGCCACCAGCCGCCCGCGGGGACTAGCGGAGCCCGGTGATACGCAGTATTTT.

The rearrangement joins TRBV5-1 to TRBJ2-1; the D is unclear. V lost 1 base, J lost 1 base, and 6 bases lay in between. Per the germline V gene, CDR1 is SGHRS and CDR2 is YFSETQ. The CDR3 runs to 14 residues. CDR3 in DNA: TGCGCCAGCAGCTTGCACGGGTCCTACAATGAGCAGTTCTTC. This encodes CASSLHGSYNEQFF.

The CDR3 loop is CASSEGYQREIETQYF. The CDR3 DNA follows: TGTGCCAGCAGTGAAGGTTACCAGCGGGAGATAGAGACCCAGTACTTC. The rearrangement links TRBV6-1 to TRBJ2-5; 8 bases align to TRBD2. V was clipped by 1 base and J by 4 bases; unmatched bases: 8. Germline CDR1 reads MNHNS; CDR2 reads SASEGT. The CDR3 runs to 16 residues.

This clone was detected once. The chain couples TRBV30 to TRBJ2-3; 7 nucleotides align to TRBD2. The CDR3 has 15 amino acids. The V gene's germline CDR1 is GTSNPN and CDR2 SVGIG (reference sequence). The V segment lost 2 bases and the J segment 4 bases; nucleotides outside the gene matches: 9. CDR3 region: CAWSPGEGRADTQYF. In nucleotides, the CDR3 is TGTGCCTGGAGTCCCGGAGAGGGGAGGGCAGATACGCAGTATTTT.

The V gene is TRBV7-8, the J gene TRBJ2-7, with TRBD1 matching over 7 bases. The CDR3 has 15 amino acids. Trimming removed 2 bases from V and 3 bases from J; junction bases left unmatched: 7. Germline lookup yields CDR1 SGHVS and CDR2 FQNEAQ. CDR3 region: CASSLRDRLYYEQYF. In DNA, the CDR3 is TGTGCCAGCAGCTTACGGGACAGACTATACTACGAGCAGTACTTC.

V gene TRBV6-1 combines with J gene TRBJ1-3; D uncertain. V shed 10 bases and J shed 0 bases, with 7 bases lying between them. The CDR3 is 12 residues long. In germline, CDR1 is MNHNS, CDR2 SASEGT. CDR3 region: CATQRSGNTIYF. The CDR3 DNA is TGTGCCACCCAACGCTCTGGAAACACCATATATTTT.

V gene TRBV9 combines with J gene TRBJ2-7; no firm D call. This CDR3 is 14 amino acids long. Trimming removed 1 base at V and 0 bases at J, with 8 bases between. The V gene's germline CDR1 is SGDLS and CDR2 YYNGEE. The CDR3 spells CASSVSVSSYEQYF. The CDR3 region has the DNA TGTGCCAGCAGCGTATCGGTGAGCTCCTACGAGCAGTACTTC.

The chain couples TRBV6-5 to TRBJ2-3; 9 bases match TRBD2. There are 15 residues in the CDR3. Germline CDR1 reads MNHEY; CDR2 reads SVGAGI. Trimming removed 0 bases from V and 6 bases from J; junction bases left unmatched: 4. Written as DNA, the CDR3 is TGTGCCAGCAGTTACTCCGGGACTAGCTGGGATACGCAGTATTTT. Its translation is CASSYSGTSWDTQYF.

A single count supports this clone. The V call is TRBV10-3, the J call TRBJ2-1; D unclear. Germline V gene lookup returns CDR1 ENHRY and CDR2 SYGVKD. V was trimmed by 6 bases and J by 9 bases, leaving 15 bases between them. The CDR3 has 13 amino acids. The CDR3 loop reads CAIRDPPGGEQFF. For the CDR3, the DNA is TGTGCCATCAGGGATCCCCCCGGTGGTGAGCAGTTCTTC.

Here the CDR3 DNA reads TGTGCCAGCAGAGACAGAGCAACTAATGAAAAACTGTTTTTT. Its translation is CASRDRATNEKLFF. The V and J genes are TRBV6-1 and TRBJ1-4; D might be TRBD1 (5 bases). This CDR3 region has 14 residues. Germline assignment: CDR1 MNHNS and CDR2 SASEGT. The V and J ends lost 6 bases and 0 bases respectively, with 8 bases between them.

The sample holds one count of this clone. The chain is built from TRBV27 and TRBJ1-2, with 9 bases lining up with TRBD1. After removal of 4 bases from V and 4 bases from J, the junction contained 13 bases not matched to a gene. The CDR3 is made up of 17 amino acids. In germline, CDR1 is MNHEY, CDR2 SMNVEV (reference sequence). The CDR3 reads CASSSRDRAIGFYGYTF. The CDR3 region has the DNA TGTGCCAGCAGTTCCCGGGACAGGGCGATTGGATTCTATGGCTACACCTTC.

The rearrangement joins TRBV4-2 to TRBJ2-7; D gene uncertain. V was trimmed by 0 bases and J by 2 bases, leaving 11 bases between them. This CDR3 spans 15 amino acids. Germline-derived CDR1 and CDR2 are LGHNA and YNFKEQ. CDR3: CASSQEGRITYEQYF. The CDR3 DNA follows: TGTGCCAGCAGCCAAGAAGGTAGGATAACCTACGAGCAGTACTTC.

The chain recombines TRBV5-1 with TRBJ2-7; D unresolved. The CDR3 consists of 17 residues. The V end was cut by 0 bases, the J end by 2 bases, with 18 bases between. Germline values: CDR1 SGHRS, CDR2 YFSETQ. The DNA for the CDR3 is TGCGCCAGCAGCTTGGCCTTCAGTGTTACCCCCGCCTACGAGCAGTACTTC. As protein: CASSLAFSVTPAYEQYF.

With respect to this clone: Other DNA sequences in this specimen translate into the identical CDR3. The chain carries TRBV5-4 and TRBJ2-3; 7 nucleotides line up with TRBD2. V lost 4 bases, J lost 0 bases, and 5 bases stayed unmatched. The germline CDR1 and CDR2 sequences are SGHNT and YYREEE (reference sequence). The CDR3 runs to 15 residues. CDR3: CASSGGLPSTDTQYF. The CDR3 bases are TGTGCCAGCAGCGGGGGACTACCTAGCACAGATACGCAGTATTTT.

V is TRBV21-1 and J is TRBJ2-1; the listed D gene, TRBD2, was not tested against the DNA. TRBV21-1 counts as a pseudogene. This CDR3 is 16 amino acids long. The CDR3 sequence is CASRNLGGRPYNEQFF. The CDR3 region has the DNA TGTGCCAGCAGGAACTTGGGCGGGAGGCCCTACAATGAGCAGTTCTTC.